Given below is one T cell receptor (beta chain) in context. Some clones are missing from TCRdb's copy, which holds only in-frame ones; the method was immunoSEQ multiplex PCR. The table lists 1.6 million or so clones, 95% to 97% of them singletons. The sample belongs to a study of shared clonotypes between healthy human individuals. This CDR3 region has 11 residues. V was shortened by 3 bases and J by 4 bases, with 4 bases between the two germline ends. CDR1 and CDR2 from the germline V gene are SGHRS and YFSETQ. The sample was naive CD4+ T cells sorted from blood. The subset was: CD45RA+ positively selected. The rearrangement links TRBV5-1 to TRBJ1-1; D gene ambiguous. This receptor was identified in a young man in good health. In DNA form, the CDR3 reads TGCGCCAGCAGCTCCGTCACTGAAGCTTTCTTT. It is translated as CASSSVTEAFF. Complete variable domain (other parts from reference TRBV5-1 and TRBJ1-1): KAGVTQTPRYLIKTRGQQVTLSCSPISGHRSVSWYQQTPGQGLQFLFEYFSETQRNKGNFPGRFSGRQFSNSRSEMNVSTLELGDSALYLCASSSVTEAFFGQGTRLTVV.